Listed below are T cell receptor beta chains from one sample, sequenced in a study of shared clonotypes between healthy human individuals. Generated by immunoSEQ multiplex PCR, the TCRdb table keeps only in-frame clones and is missing some. The sample has roughly 1 million clones; around 76% are singletons. The sequenced material came from memory CD4+ T cells sorted from blood. The origin of the receptors is a man aged 18 to 29 in good health. CDR3s include the opening cysteine and the closing phenylalanine or tryptophan. A D gene is named only where the DNA matches it firmly. Rows give clone size only sometimes, using once, few, many, or a class for an expanded clone.

D gene	V gene	clone size	J gene	CDR3 protein	CDR3 DNA
.	TRBV7-2	.	TRBJ2-2	CASTPGGPANTGELFF	TGTGCCAGCACCCCTGGGGGACCTGCGAACACCGGGGAGCTGTTTTTT
.	TRBV19	.	TRBJ1-5	CASSILAVSNQPQHF	TGTGCCAGTAGTATATTGGCGGTTAGCAATCAGCCCCAGCATTTT
.	TRBV29-1	.	TRBJ1-2	CSARVGEYGYTF	TGCAGCGCTCGAGTCGGAGAATATGGCTACACCTTC
.	TRBV6-5	few	TRBJ1-6	CASRGRNYNSPLHF	TGTGCCAGCCGCGGACGAAACTATAATTCACCCCTCCACTTT
TRBD1	TRBV6-1	.	TRBJ1-5	CASSELTGTNQPQHF	TGTGCCAGCAGTGAACTGACAGGGACTAATCAGCCCCAGCATTTT
.	TRBV5-8	few	TRBJ1-4	CASTVGVGPATNEKLFF	TGTGCCAGCACCGTCGGGGTAGGGCCCGCAACTAATGAAAAACTGTTTTTT
.	TRBV27	.	TRBJ2-2	CASSFTLMTGELFF	TGTGCCAGCAGTTTTACCCTTATGACCGGGGAGCTGTTTTTT
.	TRBV27	.	TRBJ1-6	CASSRRTDDSPLHF	TGTGCCAGTAGTCGACGGACAGATGATTCACCCCTCCACTTT
TRBD2	TRBV6-6	.	TRBJ2-3	CASRTGTSVADTQYF	TGTGCCAGCAGAACCGGGACTAGCGTAGCAGATACGCAGTATTTT
.	TRBV2	.	TRBJ1-5	CASRDDSNQPQHF	TGTGCCAGCAGGGACGATAGCAATCAGCCCCAGCATTTT
.	TRBV12-5	.	TRBJ1-2	CASGNRAGYTF	TGTGCTAGTGGGAACAGGGCTGGCTACACCTTC
TRBD1	TRBV19	.	TRBJ2-7	CASSARQGYEQYF	TGTGCCAGTAGTGCCAGACAGGGCTACGAGCAGTACTTC
.	TRBV12-5	.	TRBJ2-6	CASGLVGGANVLTF	TGTGCTAGTGGTTTGGTTGGTGGGGCCAACGTCCTGACTTTC
TRBD2	TRBV5-1	.	TRBJ2-2	CASGRELLNTGELFF	TGCGCCAGCGGGAGGGAGCTTCTAAACACCGGGGAGCTGTTTTTT
.	TRBV27	once	TRBJ1-3	CASSPSPGISGNTIYF	TGTGCCAGCAGCCCTTCCCCAGGGATCTCTGGAAACACCATATATTTT
TRBD1	TRBV19	.	TRBJ1-2	CASSRGQAYGYTF	TGTGCCAGTAGTAGGGGACAGGCTTATGGCTACACCTTC
TRBD2	TRBV18	.	TRBJ2-1	CASSPASGAHYEQFF	TGTGCCAGCTCACCGGCTAGCGGGGCCCATTATGAGCAGTTCTTC
.	TRBV5-1	once	TRBJ1-6	CASSLHKEPNSPLHF	TGCGCCAGCAGCTTACATAAAGAACCTAATTCACCCCTCCACTTT
.	TRBV30	.	TRBJ2-3	CAWTLGASGDTQYF	TGTGCCTGGACCCTAGGGGCTAGTGGGGATACGCAGTATTTT
TRBD1	TRBV10-3	.	TRBJ1-6	CANQIDRGGSPLHF	TGTGCCAACCAAATTGACAGGGGAGGTTCACCCCTCCACTTT
TRBD2	TRBV7-2	.	TRBJ2-1	CASSLAASGNNEQFF	TGTGCCAGCAGCTTAGCGGCTAGCGGGAACAATGAGCAGTTCTTC
.	TRBV5-1	.	TRBJ1-1	CASRGDGMKNTEAFF	TGCGCCAGCAGGGGGGACGGCATGAAGAACACTGAAGCTTTCTTT
.	TRBV28	.	TRBJ1-1	CASSSTGGITEAFF	TGTGCCAGCAGTTCCACGGGGGGGATCACTGAAGCTTTCTTT
.	TRBV2	.	TRBJ1-2	CASSSGPGRDYTF	TGTGCCAGCAGCTCCGGGCCAGGTCGCGACTACACCTTC
TRBD2	TRBV10-3	.	TRBJ2-1	CAIWEGQNEQFF	TGTGCCATTTGGGAGGGGCAAAATGAGCAGTTCTTC
.	TRBV7-2	.	TRBJ2-1	CASGAEPEQFF	TGTGCCAGCGGCGCGGAACCCGAGCAGTTCTTC
.	TRBV30	many	TRBJ1-1	CAWSVGGNTEAFF	TGTGCCTGGAGTGTAGGAGGGAACACTGAAGCTTTCTTT
.	TRBV9	.	TRBJ2-5	CASSVAGAGDRETQYF	TGTGCCAGCAGCGTAGCAGGGGCGGGGGATAGGGAGACCCAGTACTTC
.	TRBV7-9	.	TRBJ2-1	CASSLGARSNEQFF	TGTGCCAGCAGCTTAGGTGCGCGGAGCAATGAGCAGTTCTTC
.	TRBV6-1	.	TRBJ1-5	CASSPTERQPQHF	TGTGCCAGCAGCCCCACCGAGAGACAGCCCCAGCATTTT
.	TRBV9	.	TRBJ1-2	CASSPRSPGTSNYGYTF	TGTGCCAGCAGCCCCCGATCGCCCGGGACATCTAACTATGGCTACACCTTC
.	TRBV7-6	.	TRBJ2-2	CASSLASWEKTGELFF	TGTGCCAGCAGCTTAGCGAGCTGGGAGAAAACCGGGGAGCTGTTTTTT
.	TRBV19	.	TRBJ2-6	CASTAQTNVLTF	TGTGCCAGTACCGCCCAGACCAACGTCCTGACTTTC
TRBD1	TRBV6-1	.	TRBJ2-2	CASSENGQGAGELFF	TGTGCCAGCAGTGAAAACGGACAGGGGGCCGGGGAGCTGTTTTTT
TRBD1	TRBV19	few	TRBJ1-2	CASRSPQGAIYGYTF	TGTGCCAGTAGAAGTCCGCAGGGGGCTATCTATGGCTACACCTTC
TRBD1	TRBV19	few	TRBJ1-1	CASNRDRVDTEAFF	TGTGCCAGTAACCGGGACAGGGTAGACACTGAAGCTTTCTTT
.	TRBV9	.	TRBJ2-7	CASSYPRLHSYEQYF	TGTGCCAGCAGCTACCCCCGGCTGCACTCCTACGAGCAGTACTTC
TRBD2	TRBV4-1	.	TRBJ2-1	CASSQDPQRGTYNEQFF	TGCGCCAGCAGCCAGGACCCCCAGCGGGGGACCTACAATGAGCAGTTCTTC